This T cell receptor (beta chain) was sequenced during a study of blood T cell repertoires in COVID-19. Overall study: Nucleic acid was either cDNA or gDNA, and it came from T cells, B-cell-depleted T cells, or PBMCs.

Generated by immunoSEQ multiplex PCR, the TCRdb table keeps only in-frame clones and is missing some. The sample holds around 280,000 clones, roughly 86% seen once. Trimming at V came to 5 bases and at J to 5 bases, leaving 6 bases not matched to a gene. The CDR3 has 14 residues. Germline lookup yields CDR1 MNHEY and CDR2 SMNVEV (reference sequence). The V call is TRBV27, the J call TRBJ2-7, with 10 nucleotides matching TRBD2. The clonotype originates from a woman under 40 with COVID-19, enrolled during active disease. The sample taken for sequencing was peripheral blood. CDR3 DNA sequence: TGTGCCAGCAGTCCTAGCGGGAGTGTCCACGAGCAGTACTTC. It encodes CASSPSGSVHEQYF.